This TCR beta chain was captured in a study of CD8 T cells in ankylosing spondylitis. The study's findings and limits: With a CD8+ phenotype, disease-linked clones were relatively rare in peripheral blood. In ankylosing spondylitis blood, a motif of roughly 8 highly homologous TCR beta variants appeared characteristic. From matched ankylosing spondylitis synovial fluid, disease-linked clones were reportedly recovered at significantly enriched levels. Earlier reports found some motif variants in synovial fluid and blood in reactive arthritis.

After removal of 3 bases from V and 2 bases from J, the junction contained 13 bases not matched to a gene. CDR1 and CDR2 (germline): LGHNA, YNFKEQ. The CDR3 spans 19 residues. TCRdb passed the 5' RACE reads through MiXCR, listing each CDR3 protein once. This table holds roughly 240,000 distinct CDR3 sequences, more than 25% found once. About this clonotype itself: Its antigen remains unknown.

The V and J genes are TRBV4-2 and TRBJ2-3; 11 nucleotides align to TRBD2. The TCR was taken from a male donor with ankylosing spondylitis or in good health (not recorded which). The source material was blood, either unsorted or a sorted T cell fraction (not recorded which). DNA of the CDR3: TGTGCCAGCAGCCATCCTGGTAGGGCTAGCGGGGGGTCCACAGATACGCAGTATTTT. Its protein is CASSHPGRASGGSTDTQYF.